This T cell receptor beta chain was captured in a study of metastatic and nonmetastatic thyroid tumors. Study at large: Malignant and benign thyroid patients had repertoires compared in peripheral blood and tumor or nodule tissue. Study outcomes and limitations: As reported, TCR beta diversity in blood and tumor was significantly higher in malignant thyroid tumors than in benign nodules.

This clone is labeled as medium-sized (0.01 to 0.1%). Its antigen is as yet unknown. Authors' data handling: Clinicopathological groups of papillary thyroid cancer showed CDR3 differences that were used to build a distant-metastasis classifier. From the PCR reads, TCRdb re-called clones with MiXCR. TCRdb's processing, not the study's, gives the V and J calls here. The sample yields 3,000 to 5,000 clones, roughly a fifth seen once. Thyroid surgery was preceded by no treatment in any patient. Germline V gene lookup returns CDR1 SGHNT and CDR2 YENEEA. V dropped 2 bases and J dropped 5 bases, with 13 bases sitting between them. The CDR3 is 15 amino acids.

Source material: tumor tissue. The chain employs TRBV11-3 and TRBJ2-1; D is perhaps TRBD2 (7 bases). The TCR comes from a female donor with papillary thyroid cancer or a benign thyroid nodule (not recorded which). Some clones in this sample may be carry-over from other donors' samples. For the CDR3, the DNA is TGTGCCAGCAGCTTAATTGCGGGGGCGAACAATGAGCAGTTCTTC. This encodes CASSLIAGANNEQFF.